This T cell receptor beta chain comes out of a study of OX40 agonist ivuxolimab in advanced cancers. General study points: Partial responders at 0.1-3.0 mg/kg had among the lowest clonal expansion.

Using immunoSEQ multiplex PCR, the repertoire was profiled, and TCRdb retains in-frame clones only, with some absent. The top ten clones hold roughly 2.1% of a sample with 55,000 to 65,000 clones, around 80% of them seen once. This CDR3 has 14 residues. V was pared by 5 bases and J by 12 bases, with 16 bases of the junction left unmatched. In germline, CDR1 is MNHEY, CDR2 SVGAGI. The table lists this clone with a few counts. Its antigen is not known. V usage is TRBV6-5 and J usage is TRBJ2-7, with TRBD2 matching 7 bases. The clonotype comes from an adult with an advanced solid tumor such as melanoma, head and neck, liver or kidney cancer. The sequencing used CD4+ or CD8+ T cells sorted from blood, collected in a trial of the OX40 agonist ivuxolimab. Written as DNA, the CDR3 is TGTGCCAGCAGTGTAGCGGGCGCCCGTGCTCGTCGGTACTTC. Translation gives CASSVAGARARRYF.